Listed below are T cell receptor beta chains from one sample, sequenced in a study of CD8 T cells in Susac syndrome. Each CDR3 protein gets one entry after TCRdb re-called the immunoSEQ multiplex PCR reads with MiXCR. The table shows 330,000 or so distinct CDR3 sequences, with approximately 91% occurring only once. Sequencing was done on a sample of CD8+ T cells from PBMCs. These receptors originate from a human donor with multiple sclerosis. CDR3s include the opening cysteine and the closing phenylalanine or tryptophan. A D gene is named only where the DNA matches it firmly. Clone size is not always given. Where it is, it says once, few, many or a class for expanded clones.

clone_size,v_call,j_call,d_call,cdr3_nt,cdr3_aa
few,TRBV9,TRBJ2-7,-,TGTGCCAGCAGCGGAGAGGGAGAGGGGCTTTCCAGCTCCTACGAGCAGTACTTC,CASSGEGEGLSSSYEQYF
-,TRBV5-8,TRBJ1-1,-,TGTGCCAGCAGCTTGGAAGGGCCGGGCACTGAAGCTTTCTTT,CASSLEGPGTEAFF
-,TRBV5-1,TRBJ2-2,TRBD1,TGCGCCAGCAGCTATGAGACAGGGCCCACCGGGGAGCTGTTTTTT,CASSYETGPTGELFF
-,TRBV2,TRBJ2-7,-,TGTGCCAGCAGGTCTTCCTACGAGCAGTACTTC,CASRSSYEQYF
-,TRBV28,TRBJ1-4,TRBD1,TGTGCCAGCAGTTTATCCCCGGGACAGGCGAATGAAAAACTGTTTTTT,CASSLSPGQANEKLFF
-,TRBV7-9,TRBJ2-7,-,TGTGCCAGCAGCTTACACGGAAATTTGAGGGGCGAGCAGTACTTC,CASSLHGNLRGEQYF
-,TRBV14,TRBJ2-3,TRBD2,TGTGCCAGCAGCCAAGGGGATGCGGCCTGGACTAGTACAGATACGCAGTATTTT,CASSQGDAAWTSTDTQYF
-,TRBV9,TRBJ2-2,-,TGTGCCAGCAGCGTAGGGGGGGTCCGTGCCGGGGAGCTGTTTTTT,CASSVGGVRAGELFF
-,TRBV6-6,TRBJ2-5,-,TGTGCCAGCAGTTACTCGATAGGCAGGAAAGAGACCCAGTACTTC,CASSYSIGRKETQYF
-,TRBV5-1,TRBJ1-6,-,TGCGCCAGCAGCTTGGCGGCGGTGGGCCAGGATTCACCCCTCCACTTT,CASSLAAVGQDSPLHF
-,TRBV19,TRBJ2-6,-,TGTGCCAGTAGTATAGTGTGGCCATCCACCTCTGGGGCCAACGTCCTGACTTTC,CASSIVWPSTSGANVLTF
-,TRBV29-1,TRBJ2-1,-,TGCAGCGTTGAGCCGTCAGTCGAGCAGTTCTTC,CSVEPSVEQFF
-,TRBV7-9,TRBJ2-7,-,TGTGCCAGCAGCCCTCGGGCCGGCGCAGGGTACGAGCAGTACTTC,CASSPRAGAGYEQYF
-,TRBV20-1,TRBJ2-3,-,TGCAGTGCTAGAGTTCGACCAACCACAGATACGCAGTATTTT,CSARVRPTTDTQYF
-,TRBV27,TRBJ2-2,TRBD1,TGTGCCAGCAGTCCCTGGACAGGGGGCGACACCGGGGAGCTGTTTTTT,CASSPWTGGDTGELFF
-,TRBV20-1,TRBJ1-6,-,TGCAGTGCTAGAGATCTGGACCAATTGAAAGATAATTCACCCCTCCACTTT,CSARDLDQLKDNSPLHF
-,TRBV5-4,TRBJ2-7,-,TGTGCCAGCAGCTCCCGGGACTTGGCCGTCCACGAGCAGTACTTC,CASSSRDLAVHEQYF
once,TRBV9,TRBJ2-3,TRBD2,TGTGCCAGCAGCGAAGCGGGGATCACAGATACGCAGTATTTT,CASSEAGITDTQYF
few,TRBV7-9,TRBJ1-2,TRBD1,TGTGCCAGCACCGCTTGGTCGGGACAGGGGGTCTACACCTTC,CASTAWSGQGVYTF
-,TRBV7-9,TRBJ2-1,-,TGTGCCAGCAGCTTTCGGAACCCGCATCCATTGCAGTTCTTC,CASSFRNPHPLQFF
-,TRBV6-5,TRBJ2-1,-,TGTGCCAGCAGTTACGCCCAGTACAATGAGCAGTTCTTC,CASSYAQYNEQFF
-,TRBV7-3,TRBJ1-1,-,TGTGCCAGCAGCTTAATTGGGGGTGAAGCTTTCTTT,CASSLIGGEAFF
-,TRBV2,TRBJ2-7,-,TGTGCCAGCAGTGACCACGGGCAGTACTTC,CASSDHGQYF
-,TRBV13,TRBJ2-7,TRBD1,TGTGCCAGCAGCTTAGGCCTGACAGGGCCGAGAAACTACGAGCAGTACTTC,CASSLGLTGPRNYEQYF
-,TRBV19,TRBJ2-2,-,TGTGCCAGTAGTATGAAGGTTTACGGGGAGCTGTTTTTT,CASSMKVYGELFF
-,TRBV28,TRBJ1-6,-,TGTGCCAGCAGCCACTTGGTAGCAGGAAATTCACCCCTCCACTTT,CASSHLVAGNSPLHF
-,TRBV5-6,TRBJ1-1,-,TGTGCCAGCAGCTTGCGGGCACCGAACACTGAAGCTTTCTTT,CASSLRAPNTEAFF
-,TRBV20-1,TRBJ2-2,-,TGCAGTGCTAGACAGGGGGGCTCGGACACCGGGGAGCTGTTTTTT,CSARQGGSDTGELFF
-,TRBV18,TRBJ2-1,-,TGTGCCAGCTCACCCGAGGCTACTTACAATGAGCAGTTCTTC,CASSPEATYNEQFF
few,TRBV9,TRBJ2-7,-,TGTGCCAGCAGCGTAGCCCCGACAGAGACCTACGAGCAGTACTTC,CASSVAPTETYEQYF
-,TRBV29-1,TRBJ2-5,-,TGCAGCGTTGACCCCCAGGGGCAAGAGACCCAGTACTTC,CSVDPQGQETQYF
-,TRBV7-9,TRBJ2-1,TRBD2,TGTGCCAGCAATCCCCCGGGGACTAGCTCCTACAATGAGCAGTTCTTC,CASNPPGTSSYNEQFF
-,TRBV11-2,TRBJ1-2,-,TGTGCCAGCATGGGCAGTATGGGCTACACCTTC,CASMGSMGYTF
-,TRBV7-2,TRBJ2-1,-,TGTGCCAGCAGTTCCCTAGCACTACTATCGGGTGAGCAGTTCTTC,CASSSLALLSGEQFF
-,TRBV4-2,TRBJ2-1,TRBD2,TGTGCCACCAGCCTCACGCGGGGGGGCAATGAGCAGTTCTTC,CATSLTRGGNEQFF
-,TRBV9,TRBJ2-2,-,TGTGCCAGCAGCGTTAACACCGGGGAGCTGTTTTTT,CASSVNTGELFF
-,TRBV7-9,TRBJ2-5,TRBD1,TGTGCCAGCAGCACCGGGACAGGGAACGTGGAGACCCAGTACTTC,CASSTGTGNVETQYF
-,TRBV4-3,TRBJ1-4,-,TGCGCCAGCAGCCAAGTATCGACAAATAATGAAAAACTGTTTTTT,CASSQVSTNNEKLFF
once,TRBV9,TRBJ1-1,-,TGTGCCAGCAGCCTACCGGGACTTGGGAACACTGAAGCTTTCTTT,CASSLPGLGNTEAFF
-,TRBV28,TRBJ2-1,TRBD1,TGTGCCAGCAGTTTCGGGACAGGGGGGCAGTTCTTC,CASSFGTGGQFF
once,TRBV5-4,TRBJ2-2,TRBD2,TGTGCCAGCAGCCGGACTAGCGGGGGAACCGGGGAGCTGTTTTTT,CASSRTSGGTGELFF
-,TRBV23-1,TRBJ1-4,-,TGCGCCAGCTCCCTAATCGATGGAGAAAAACTGTTTTTT,CASSLIDGEKLFF
-,TRBV3-1,TRBJ2-4,-,TGTGCCAGCGCGGGACGGGGGAGAAGAAACATTCAGTACTTC,CASAGRGRRNIQYF